The present T cell receptor beta chain was sequenced within a study of blood T cells in healthy people across ages. The sample holds a few counts of this clonotype. The antigen remains unidentified. Findings and caveats of the study: The fall in TCR beta diversity per million T cells was roughly linear with age.

Germline CDR1 and CDR2: SGHTA and FQGNSA. Between the trimmed V and J ends, which lost 6 bases and 0 bases, there was a span of 12 bases. The CDR3 runs 15 residues. A J-beta primer mix and a sample-barcoded 5' primer were used in a second PCR of about 7 to 12 cycles. TCRdb processed the 5' RACE reads anew with MiXCR; each CDR3 protein has one entry. The sample shows some 1.8 million distinct CDR3 sequences, roughly two fifths of them seen only once. A minimum of 5 micrograms of total RNA was extracted per sample. The chain carries TRBV7-2 and TRBJ2-1; D call uncertain. This receptor was taken from a human donor in good health. The specimen sequenced was blood. DNA of the CDR3: TGTGCCAGCAGTCCGGCGTATAGCTCCTACAATGAGCAGTTCTTC. Its protein product is CASSPAYSSYNEQFF.